This entry lists 22 T cell receptor beta chains sequenced from one sample in a study of T cell changes during pregnancy in multiple sclerosis (dated by TCRdb to the late 2010s). The library was made by the immunoSEQ multiplex PCR assay. What TCRdb holds here is the immuneACCESS table cut down to in-frame rearrangements. Part of the clones is not present; checked against another copy, under half of the missing clones reflect an unresolved V gene, and the others are unexplained. For this sample there are about 71,000 clones; roughly 92% appear just once. The top ten clonotypes cover roughly 1.2% of the sample. The material was peripheral blood, obtained in the third trimester of pregnancy. These receptors were collected from a female donor with multiple sclerosis, enrolled in a pregnancy study.

The chain links TRBV13 to TRBJ2-5, with TRBD2 identical over 13 bases. Germline V CDR1 and CDR2: PRHDT, FYEKMQ (reference sequence). The CDR3 is 17 residues long. Trimming at V came to 5 bases and at J to 6 bases, leaving 12 bases not matched to a gene. CDR3 region: CASSDRQLAGGPKTQYF. CDR3 sequence (DNA): TGTGCCAGCAGCGATCGCCAACTAGCGGGAGGGCCGAAGACCCAGTACTTC. Combining the CDR3 with reference TRBV13 and TRBJ2-5 gives the whole variable domain AAGVIQSPRHLIKEKRETATLKCYPIPRHDTVYWYQQGPGQDPQFLISFYEKMQSDKGSIPDRFSAQQFSDYHSELNMSSLELGDSALYFCASSDRQLAGGPKTQYFGPGTRLLVL.

This rearrangement joins TRBV7-2 to TRBJ2-7; TRBD2 matches at 8 bases. Looked up from germline, CDR1 is SGHTA and CDR2 is FQGNSA. This CDR3 is built from 14 residues. V lost 5 bases to trimming and J lost 1 base; unmatched junction nucleotides: 4. The CDR3 bases are TGTGCCAGCAGCCCACGGGAGGGATCCTACGAGCAGTACTTC. Translated: CASSPREGSYEQYF.

This clone was recorded only once. The chain employs TRBV7-6 and TRBJ1-2, with TRBD1 as a possible D gene (6 bases). With 1 base removed from V and 1 base from J, the gap between germline ends came to 16 bases. The germline V gene encodes CDR1 SGHVS and CDR2 FNYEAQ. The CDR3 is made up of 17 amino acids. CDR3 sequence: CASSLGERQDFNYGYTF. Here the CDR3 DNA reads TGTGCCAGCAGCTTAGGGGAAAGACAGGATTTTAACTATGGCTACACCTTC.

V gene TRBV6-5 combines with J gene TRBJ1-2, with D hard to call. This CDR3 has 16 residues. Germline V gene sequence: CDR1 MNHEY, CDR2 SVGAGI. V was pared by 2 bases and J by 2 bases, with 15 bases between. The CDR3 sequence is CASSYTRVGRNYGYTF. For the CDR3, the DNA is TGTGCCAGCAGTTACACGCGGGTGGGGAGGAACTATGGCTACACCTTC.

The chain links TRBV6-6 to TRBJ1-4, with D tentatively TRBD1 (6 bases). This CDR3 comprises 16 residues. The germline V gene has CDR1 MNHNY and CDR2 SVGAGI (reference sequence). V lost 6 bases, J lost 3 bases, and 17 bases lay in between. The CDR3 protein is CASRPWDTESNEKLFF. The CDR3 DNA sequence: TGTGCCAGCAGGCCGTGGGACACCGAGTCTAATGAAAAACTGTTTTTT.

The rearrangement links TRBV27 to TRBJ2-1; 9 positions agree with TRBD1. Germline V gives CDR1 MNHEY, CDR2 SMNVEV (reference sequence). The CDR3 length is 16 residues. J was trimmed by 4 bases and V by 6 bases; bases with no gene match: 10. The CDR3 loop reads CASSDKPGQGYNEQFF. The CDR3 nucleotides are TGTGCCAGCAGCGATAAACCGGGACAGGGATACAATGAGCAGTTCTTC.

Written as DNA, the CDR3 is TGCGCCAGCAGCCAAGAAGGGACTTCCAATGAGCAGTTCTTC. Encoded protein: CASSQEGTSNEQFF. The chain is built from TRBV4-1 and TRBJ2-1; maybe TRBD2 (6 bases). This CDR3 has 14 amino acids. Trimming pared 0 bases from V and 6 bases from J, leaving 9 bases between. The germline V gene has CDR1 MGHRA and CDR2 YSYEKL.

As DNA, the CDR3 is TGTGCCAGCAGCTTAGGAGCGGGAGCAAACGAGCAGTACTTC. Amino acid sequence: CASSLGAGANEQYF. The rearrangement joins TRBV7-2 to TRBJ2-7; 8 bases fit TRBD2. Per the germline V gene, CDR1 is SGHTA and CDR2 is FQGNSA. CDR3 size: 14 residues. J gave up 5 bases and V 1 base, and 4 bases lay outside the gene matches. The full variable domain, rest sourced from reference TRBV7-2 and TRBJ2-7, is GAGVSQSPSNKVTEKGKDVELRCDPISGHTALYWYRQSLGQGLEFLIYFQGNSAPDKSGLPSDRFSAERTGGSVSTLTIQRTQQEDSAVYLCASSLGAGANEQYFGPGTRLTVT.

The chain has TRBV12-5 and TRBJ2-3; maybe TRBD1 (6 bases). V was shortened by 0 bases and J by 1 base, with 8 bases between the two germline ends. The CDR3 covers 15 residues. The germline V gene encodes CDR1 LGHNT and CDR2 FRNRAP. CDR3 in DNA: TGTGCTAGTGGTTTGGTGGGGGCCGGCACAGATACGCAGTATTTT. It translates to CASGLVGAGTDTQYF. Combining the CDR3 with reference TRBV12-5 and TRBJ2-3 gives the whole variable domain DARVTQTPRHKVTEMGQEVTMRCQPILGHNTVFWYRQTMMQGLELLAYFRNRAPLDDSGMPKDRFSAEMPDATLATLKIQPSEPRDSAVYFCASGLVGAGTDTQYFGPGTRLTVL.

This clone was found once. The chain links TRBV19 to TRBJ1-5; weak D call: TRBD1 (5 bases). Trimming cost V 3 bases and J 5 bases, with 8 bases left between them. CDR3 size: 13 residues. The germline CDR1 and CDR2 sequences are LNHDA and SQIVND (reference sequence). The CDR3 coding sequence is TGTGCCAGTAGTATTACGGGGGATCAGCCCCAGCATTTT. Protein product: CASSITGDQPQHF.

The chain recombines TRBV9 with TRBJ2-3; D may be TRBD2 (5 bases). Trimming removed 2 bases at V and 1 base at J, with 14 bases between. The germline V gene encodes CDR1 SGDLS and CDR2 YYNGEE. This CDR3 is built from 16 residues. This chain's CDR3 is CASSVRGGLGTDTQYF. The CDR3 DNA reads TGTGCCAGCAGCGTCAGAGGCGGGCTGGGCACAGATACGCAGTATTTT. The full variable domain, its missing parts supplied by reference TRBV9 and TRBJ2-3, is DSGVTQTPKHLITATGQRVTLRCSPRSGDLSVYWYQQSLDQGLQFLIQYYNGEERAKGNILERFSAQQFPDLHSELNLSSLELGDSALYFCASSVRGGLGTDTQYFGPGTRLTVL.

The genes are TRBV4-1 and TRBJ2-1; TRBD2 matches at 8 bases. J gave up 0 bases and V 0 bases, and 13 bases lay outside the gene matches. Looked up from germline, CDR1 is MGHRA and CDR2 is YSYEKL. The CDR3 sequence is 20 residues long. As DNA, the CDR3 is TGCGCCAGCAGCCAAGATCAGGGGTTTAGCGGGATCAGCTCCTACAATGAGCAGTTCTTC. Translation gives CASSQDQGFSGISSYNEQFF.

This clone was seen a few times. This chain joins TRBV5-1 and TRBJ1-2; D gene unclear. V lost 0 bases to trimming and J lost 4 bases, with 7 bases between them. The germline CDR1 and CDR2 sequences are SGHRS and YFSETQ. The CDR3 covers 13 residues. DNA of the CDR3: TGCGCCAGCAGCTTGGACGGTGGCTATGGCTACACCTTC. It translates to CASSLDGGYGYTF. The full variable domain, with the rest looked up from reference TRBV5-1 and TRBJ1-2, is KAGVTQTPRYLIKTRGQQVTLSCSPISGHRSVSWYQQTPGQGLQFLFEYFSETQRNKGNFPGRFSGRQFSNSRSEMNVSTLELGDSALYLCASSLDGGYGYTFGSGTRLTVV.

The J gene is TRBJ2-3, the V gene TRBV6-1; perhaps TRBD2 as D (6 bases). The V end was cut by 8 bases, the J end by 7 bases, with 13 bases between. CDR1 MNHNS and CDR2 SASEGT come from the germline V gene. The CDR3 is 12 residues long. This CDR3 reads CASGPRGHTQYF. For the CDR3, the DNA is TGTGCCAGCGGCCCGCGGGGACATACGCAGTATTTT.

The chain links TRBV6-1 to TRBJ2-3; no definite D call. V was trimmed by 6 bases and J by 1 base, leaving 8 bases between them. This CDR3 is built from 13 residues. Germline assignment: CDR1 MNHNS and CDR2 SASEGT. In DNA form, the CDR3 reads TGTGCCAGCAGGGGCAGTCGCACAGATACGCAGTATTTT. This translates into CASRGSRTDTQYF.

The chain has TRBV18 and TRBJ2-2; tentative D call: TRBD2 (6 bases). The CDR3 runs to 13 residues. Looked up from germline, CDR1 is KGHSH and CDR2 is LQKENI. V gave up 1 base and J gave up 6 bases, with 6 bases separating them. The DNA of the CDR3 is TGTGCCAGCTCACCACTAGCGGCCGGGGAGCTGTTTTTT. Protein product: CASSPLAAGELFF.

This chain uses TRBV7-2 with TRBJ1-2; TRBD1 aligns across 7 bases. The length of the CDR3 is 15 residues. After removal of 1 base from V and 3 bases from J, the junction contained 5 bases not matched to a gene. Germline assignment: CDR1 SGHTA and CDR2 FQGNSA. CDR3 DNA sequence: TGTGCCAGCAGCTTAGAGGGGGCCCACTACTATGGCTACACCTTC. Translated: CASSLEGAHYYGYTF. Combining the CDR3 with reference TRBV7-2 and TRBJ1-2 gives the whole variable domain GAGVSQSPSNKVTEKGKDVELRCDPISGHTALYWYRQSLGQGLEFLIYFQGNSAPDKSGLPSDRFSAERTGGSVSTLTIQRTQQEDSAVYLCASSLEGAHYYGYTFGSGTRLTVV.

A single count supports this clone. Other DNA sequences in the same sample also yield this CDR3. J is TRBJ2-1 and V is TRBV27; D is perhaps TRBD1 (5 bases). With 3 bases removed from V and 2 bases from J, the gap between germline ends came to 8 bases. The CDR3 contains 14 residues. CDR1 and CDR2 (germline): MNHEY, SMNVEV (reference sequence). In nucleotides, the CDR3 is TGTGCCAGCAGTTTCCAGGGTGCCTACAATGAGCAGTTCTTC. It codes for CASSFQGAYNEQFF.

V usage is TRBV7-3 and J usage is TRBJ2-5; D is uncertain. Trimming left V 5 bases short and J 5 bases short, with 21 bases between. This CDR3 comprises 16 residues. The germline V gene has CDR1 SGHTA and CDR2 FQGTGA. The CDR3 DNA reads TGTGCCAGCAGCCCGGGTTCTGAGGCAGCGACGGAGACCCAGTACTTC. Protein product: CASSPGSEAATETQYF. The variable domain in full, with the rest retrieved from reference TRBV7-3 and TRBJ2-5, is GAGVSQTPSNKVTEKGKYVELRCDPISGHTALYWYRQSLGQGPEFLIYFQGTGAADDSGLPNDRFFAVRPEGSVSTLKIQRTERGDSAVYLCASSPGSEAATETQYFGPGTRLLVL.

J is TRBJ1-2 and V is TRBV11-2; 9 bases align to TRBD1. V trimming: 5 bases; J trimming: 2 bases; junction bases outside the gene matches: 6. Germline CDR1 is SGHAT and CDR2 is FQNNGV. This CDR3 contains 15 residues. The DNA for the CDR3 is TGTGCCAGCAGCCCTCCCGGGACAGGGAACTATGGCTACACCTTC. Translation: CASSPPGTGNYGYTF.

The rearrangement joins TRBV29-1 to TRBJ1-2; D is possibly TRBD1 (6 bases). The CDR3 totals 13 residues. Trimming left V 3 bases short and J 3 bases short, with 11 bases between. In germline, CDR1 is SQVTM, CDR2 ANQGSEA. The CDR3: CSVESEGDYGYTF. CDR3 nucleotide sequence: TGCAGCGTTGAGTCAGAGGGGGACTATGGCTACACCTTC.

The V call is TRBV7-3, the J call TRBJ1-2; 7 nucleotides align to TRBD1. The junction had 3 bases not matched to a gene; V was cut back by 4 bases and J by 7 bases. CDR1 and CDR2 from the germline V gene are SGHTA and FQGTGA. The CDR3 totals 12 residues. The CDR3 region has the DNA TGTGCCAGCAGCTCACACAGGGGTGGCTACACCTTC. It translates to CASSSHRGGYTF.